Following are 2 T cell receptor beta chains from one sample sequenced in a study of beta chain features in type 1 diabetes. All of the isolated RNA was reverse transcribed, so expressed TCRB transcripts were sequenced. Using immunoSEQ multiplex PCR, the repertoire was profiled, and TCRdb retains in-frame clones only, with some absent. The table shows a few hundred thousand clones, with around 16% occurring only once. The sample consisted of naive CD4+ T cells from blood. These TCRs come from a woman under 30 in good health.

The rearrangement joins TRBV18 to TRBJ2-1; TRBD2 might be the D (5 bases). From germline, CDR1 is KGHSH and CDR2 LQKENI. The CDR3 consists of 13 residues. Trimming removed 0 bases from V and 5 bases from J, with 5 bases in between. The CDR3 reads CASSPPTNNEQFF. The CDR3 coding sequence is TGTGCCAGCTCACCACCGACTAACAATGAGCAGTTCTTC. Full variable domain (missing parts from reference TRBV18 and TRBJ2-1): NAGVMQNPRHLVRRRGQEARLRCSPMKGHSHVYWYRQLPEEGLKFMVYLQKENIIDESGMPKERFSAEFPKEGPSILRIQQVVRGDSAAYFCASSPPTNNEQFFGPGTRLTVL.

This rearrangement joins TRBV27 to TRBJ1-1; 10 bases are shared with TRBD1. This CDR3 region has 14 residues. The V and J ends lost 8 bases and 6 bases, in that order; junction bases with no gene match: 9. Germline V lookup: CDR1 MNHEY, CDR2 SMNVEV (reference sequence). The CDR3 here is CASWDRGSGAEAFF. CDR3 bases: TGTGCCAGCTGGGACAGGGGTTCGGGGGCTGAAGCTTTCTTT.